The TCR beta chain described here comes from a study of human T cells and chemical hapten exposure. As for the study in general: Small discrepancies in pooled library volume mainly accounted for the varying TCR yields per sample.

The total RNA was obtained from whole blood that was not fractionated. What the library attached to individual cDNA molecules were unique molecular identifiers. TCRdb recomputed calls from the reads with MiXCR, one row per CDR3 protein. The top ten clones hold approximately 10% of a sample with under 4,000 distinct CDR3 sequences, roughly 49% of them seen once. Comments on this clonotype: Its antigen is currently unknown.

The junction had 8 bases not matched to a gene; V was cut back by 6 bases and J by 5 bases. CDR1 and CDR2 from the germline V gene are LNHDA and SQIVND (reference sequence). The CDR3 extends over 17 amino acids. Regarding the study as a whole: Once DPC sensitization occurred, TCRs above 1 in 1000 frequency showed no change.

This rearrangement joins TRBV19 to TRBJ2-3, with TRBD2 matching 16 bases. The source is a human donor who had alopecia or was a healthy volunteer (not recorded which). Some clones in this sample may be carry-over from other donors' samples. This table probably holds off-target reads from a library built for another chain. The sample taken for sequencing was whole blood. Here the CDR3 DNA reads TGTGCCAGTAGGACCTTAGGGACTAGCGGGAGGGGAGATACGCAGTATTTT. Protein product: CASRTLGTSGRGDTQYF.